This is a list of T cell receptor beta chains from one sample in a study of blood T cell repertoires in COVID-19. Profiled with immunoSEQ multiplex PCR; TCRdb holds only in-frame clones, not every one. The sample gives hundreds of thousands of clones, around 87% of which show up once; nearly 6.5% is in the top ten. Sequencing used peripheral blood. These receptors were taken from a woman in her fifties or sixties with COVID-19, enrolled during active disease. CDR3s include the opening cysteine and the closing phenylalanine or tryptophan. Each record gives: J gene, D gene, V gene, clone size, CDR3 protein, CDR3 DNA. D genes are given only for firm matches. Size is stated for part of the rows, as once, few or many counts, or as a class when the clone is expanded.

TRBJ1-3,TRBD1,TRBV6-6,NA,CASSYSPGGSGNTIYF,TGTGCCAGCAGTTACTCGCCAGGGGGCTCTGGAAACACCATATATTTT
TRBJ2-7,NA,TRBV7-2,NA,CASSSRAPTRSYEQYF,TGTGCCAGCAGCTCCCGGGCGCCGACTAGGTCCTACGAGCAGTACTTC
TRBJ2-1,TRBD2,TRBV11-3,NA,CASSLTSTTSGRANEQFF,TGTGCCAGCAGCTTGACCAGTACGACTAGCGGGAGGGCGAATGAGCAGTTCTTC
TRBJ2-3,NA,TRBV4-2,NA,CASSQVGGQPTDTQYF,TGTGCCAGCAGCCAAGTAGGCGGGCAACCCACAGATACGCAGTATTTT
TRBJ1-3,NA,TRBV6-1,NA,CASSEGTIAAPSGNTIYF,TGTGCCAGCAGTGAAGGGACAATCGCGGCACCCTCTGGAAACACCATATATTTT
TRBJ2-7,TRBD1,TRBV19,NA,CASSYGQGIYEQYF,TGTGCCAGCAGCTACGGACAGGGGATTTACGAGCAGTACTTC
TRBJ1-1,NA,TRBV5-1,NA,CASSLDSSGGTEAFF,TGCGCCAGCAGCTTGGATTCGTCGGGGGGCACTGAAGCTTTCTTT
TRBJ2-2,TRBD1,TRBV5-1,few,CASSFPRQGSPNGELFF,TGCGCCAGCAGCTTTCCCCGACAGGGAAGTCCGAACGGGGAGCTGTTTTTT
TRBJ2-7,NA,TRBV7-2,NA,CASRLQGAYEQYF,TGTGCCAGCAGACTACAGGGCGCCTACGAGCAGTACTTC
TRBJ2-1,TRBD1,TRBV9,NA,CASSVGGTGIDNEQFF,TGTGCCAGCAGCGTCGGCGGGACAGGGATTGACAATGAGCAGTTCTTC
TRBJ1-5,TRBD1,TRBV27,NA,CASSPRTGGDQPQHF,TGTGCCAGCAGTCCAAGGACAGGGGGCGATCAGCCCCAGCATTTT
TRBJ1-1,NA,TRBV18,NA,CASSPRTDEAFF,TGTGCCAGCTCACCCCGGACAGATGAAGCTTTCTTT
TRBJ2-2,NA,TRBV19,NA,CASSIVVIQVYMNTGELFF,TGTGCCAGTAGTATAGTAGTGATACAGGTCTACATGAACACCGGGGAGCTGTTTTTT
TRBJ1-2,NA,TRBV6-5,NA,CASMMGGVENGYTF,TGTGCCAGCATGATGGGGGGGGTGGAAAATGGCTACACCTTC
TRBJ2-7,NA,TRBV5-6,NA,CASSFLGGYEQYF,TGTGCCAGCAGCTTTCTGGGCGGGTACGAGCAGTACTTC
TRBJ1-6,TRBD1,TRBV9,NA,CASTPEGRQGNSPLHF,TGTGCCAGCACCCCGGAGGGGAGACAGGGCAATTCACCCCTCCACTTT
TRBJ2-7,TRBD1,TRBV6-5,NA,CATRQGRGYEQYF,TGTGCCACCCGACAGGGAAGGGGCTACGAGCAGTACTTC
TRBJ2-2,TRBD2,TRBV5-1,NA,CASSLFAGGNTGELFF,TGCGCCAGCAGCCTCTTCGCGGGAGGGAACACCGGGGAGCTGTTTTTT
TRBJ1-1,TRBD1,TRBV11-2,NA,CASSLRTGGTEAFF,TGTGCCAGCAGCTTGAGGACAGGGGGGACTGAAGCTTTCTTT
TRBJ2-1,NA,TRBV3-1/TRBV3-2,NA,CASSHKSHSEQFF,TGTGCCAGCAGCCACAAGAGCCACAGTGAGCAGTTCTTC
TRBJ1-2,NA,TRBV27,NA,CASSLQHRTFRYGYTF,TGTGCCAGCAGCCTCCAGCACAGGACATTTCGCTATGGCTACACCTTC
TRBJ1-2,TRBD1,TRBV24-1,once,CATSGTPRGLLSGDYGYTF,TGTGCCACCAGTGGCACACCCAGGGGGTTATTGAGCGGTGACTATGGCTACACCTTC
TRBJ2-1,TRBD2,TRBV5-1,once,CASRPPGLAGVSSNEQFF,TGCGCCAGCAGGCCGCCGGGACTAGCGGGAGTGAGTAGCAATGAGCAGTTCTTC
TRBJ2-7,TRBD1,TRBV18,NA,CASSGGQIRFYEQYF,TGTGCCAGCTCAGGGGGACAGATCCGATTCTACGAGCAGTACTTC
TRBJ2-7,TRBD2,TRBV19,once,CASSIGRASGSSNEQYF,TGTGCCAGTAGTATAGGTCGGGCTAGCGGGAGCAGCAACGAGCAGTACTTC
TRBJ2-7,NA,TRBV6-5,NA,CASRPPQPPYEQYF,TGTGCCAGCAGACCTCCACAGCCCCCCTACGAGCAGTACTTC
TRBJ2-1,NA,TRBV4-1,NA,CASSQAGGGRYNEQFF,TGCGCCAGCAGCCAAGCCGGGGGAGGTCGCTACAATGAGCAGTTCTTC
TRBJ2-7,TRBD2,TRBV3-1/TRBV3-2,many,CASSQDRRELLYEQYF,TGTGCCAGCAGCCAAGATCGGCGGGAGTTACTCTACGAGCAGTACTTC
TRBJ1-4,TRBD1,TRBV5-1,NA,CASSAGQGVRSNEKLFF,TGCGCCAGCAGCGCGGGACAGGGGGTGCGGTCTAATGAAAAACTGTTTTTT
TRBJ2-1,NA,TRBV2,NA,CASSEGGSSYNEQFF,TGTGCCAGCAGTGAAGGCGGAAGCTCCTACAATGAGCAGTTCTTC
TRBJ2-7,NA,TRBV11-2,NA,CASSRPPGQGVYEQYF,TGTGCCAGCTCGAGACCCCCCGGCCAAGGAGTCTACGAGCAGTACTTC
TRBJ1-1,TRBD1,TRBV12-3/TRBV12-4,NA,CASSSYTGAEAFF,TGTGCCAGCAGTTCTTACACAGGGGCTGAAGCTTTCTTT
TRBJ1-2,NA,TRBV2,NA,CASSESGSDYGYTF,TGTGCCAGCAGTGAGTCGGGGTCGGACTATGGCTACACCTTC
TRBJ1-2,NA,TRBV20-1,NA,CSASPSMRAWGYTF,TGCAGTGCTAGTCCCTCAATGAGGGCTTGGGGCTACACCTTC
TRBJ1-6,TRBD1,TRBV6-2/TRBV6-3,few,CASSFTGGSYNSPLHF,TGTGCCAGCAGTTTCACAGGGGGCTCCTATAATTCACCCCTCCACTTT
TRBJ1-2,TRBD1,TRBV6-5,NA,CASSYEGTGGNYGYTF,TGTGCCAGCAGTTACGAGGGGACAGGGGGTAACTATGGCTACACCTTC
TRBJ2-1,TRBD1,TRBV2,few,CASRLIGTGVDEQFF,TGTGCCAGCAGGCTAATCGGGACAGGGGTGGATGAGCAGTTCTTC
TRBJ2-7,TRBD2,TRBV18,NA,CASSPPGRVDYEQYF,TGTGCCAGCTCACCACCGGGGAGGGTAGACTACGAGCAGTACTTC
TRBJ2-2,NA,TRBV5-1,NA,CASTTIVTGAGELFF,TGCGCCAGCACCACGATAGTGACGGGGGCCGGGGAGCTGTTTTTT
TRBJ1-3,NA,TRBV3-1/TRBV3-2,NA,CASSPPKLTGNTIYF,TGTGCCAGCAGCCCCCCGAAACTAACTGGAAACACCATATATTTT
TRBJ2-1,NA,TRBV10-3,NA,CAISGPGYNEQFF,TGTGCCATCAGTGGGCCGGGTTACAATGAGCAGTTCTTC
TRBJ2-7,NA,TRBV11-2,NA,CASSPLSSSSYEQYF,TGTGCCAGCAGCCCACTATCATCGAGCTCCTACGAGCAGTACTTC
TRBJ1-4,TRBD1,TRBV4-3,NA,CASSPSGTGDEKLFF,TGCGCCAGCAGCCCCTCCGGGACAGGGGATGAAAAACTGTTTTTT
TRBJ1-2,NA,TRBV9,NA,CASTLIEGYTF,TGTGCCAGCACCCTTATTGAGGGCTACACCTTC
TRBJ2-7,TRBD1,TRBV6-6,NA,CASSPGTVEQYF,TGTGCCAGCAGCCCCGGGACAGTCGAGCAGTACTTC
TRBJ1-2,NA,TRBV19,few,CASSLTSTTNYGYTF,TGTGCCAGTAGCCTCACGAGTACGACTAACTATGGCTACACCTTC
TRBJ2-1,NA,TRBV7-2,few,CASSLGATSYNEQFF,TGTGCCAGCAGCTTAGGGGCAACCTCCTACAATGAGCAGTTCTTC
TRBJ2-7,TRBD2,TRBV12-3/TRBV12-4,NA,CAITTSGKGEQYF,TGTGCCATCACGACTAGCGGGAAGGGCGAGCAGTACTTC
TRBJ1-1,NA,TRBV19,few,CASGTRNTEAFF,TGTGCCAGTGGCACAAGGAACACTGAAGCTTTCTTT
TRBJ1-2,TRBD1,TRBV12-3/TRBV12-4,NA,CASSQGVNYGYTF,TGTGCCAGCAGCCAGGGGGTTAACTATGGCTACACCTTC
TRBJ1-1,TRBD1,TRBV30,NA,CAGGQGTEAFF,TGTGCCGGGGGACAGGGTACTGAAGCTTTCTTT
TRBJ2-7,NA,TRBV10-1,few,CASSASTGPPYEQYF,TGCGCCAGCAGTGCCTCGACAGGTCCCCCCTACGAGCAGTACTTC
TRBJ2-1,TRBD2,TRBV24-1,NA,CATSDPGLAYNEQFF,TGTGCCACCAGTGATCCAGGACTAGCTTACAATGAGCAGTTCTTC
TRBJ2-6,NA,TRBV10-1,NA,CASSEEGSGANVLTF,TGCGCCAGCAGTGAGGAGGGCTCTGGGGCCAACGTCCTGACTTTC
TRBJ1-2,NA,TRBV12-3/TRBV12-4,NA,CASSLSRAYGYTF,TGTGCCAGCAGTTTAAGCAGGGCCTATGGCTACACCTTC